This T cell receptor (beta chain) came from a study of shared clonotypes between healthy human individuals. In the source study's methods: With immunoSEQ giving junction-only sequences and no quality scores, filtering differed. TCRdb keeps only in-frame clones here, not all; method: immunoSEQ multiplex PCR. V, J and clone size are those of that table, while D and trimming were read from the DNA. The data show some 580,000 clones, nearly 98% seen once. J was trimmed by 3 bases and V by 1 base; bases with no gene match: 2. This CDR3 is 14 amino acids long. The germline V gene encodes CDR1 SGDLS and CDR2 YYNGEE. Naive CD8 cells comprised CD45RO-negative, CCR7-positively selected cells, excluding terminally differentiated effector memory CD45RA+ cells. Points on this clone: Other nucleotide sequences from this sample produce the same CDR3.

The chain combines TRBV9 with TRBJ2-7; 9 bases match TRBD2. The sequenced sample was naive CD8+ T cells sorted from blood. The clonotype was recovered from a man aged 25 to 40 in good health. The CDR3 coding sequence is TGTGCCAGCAGCGTAAGCGGGGGGAACTACGAGCAGTACTTC. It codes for CASSVSGGNYEQYF.